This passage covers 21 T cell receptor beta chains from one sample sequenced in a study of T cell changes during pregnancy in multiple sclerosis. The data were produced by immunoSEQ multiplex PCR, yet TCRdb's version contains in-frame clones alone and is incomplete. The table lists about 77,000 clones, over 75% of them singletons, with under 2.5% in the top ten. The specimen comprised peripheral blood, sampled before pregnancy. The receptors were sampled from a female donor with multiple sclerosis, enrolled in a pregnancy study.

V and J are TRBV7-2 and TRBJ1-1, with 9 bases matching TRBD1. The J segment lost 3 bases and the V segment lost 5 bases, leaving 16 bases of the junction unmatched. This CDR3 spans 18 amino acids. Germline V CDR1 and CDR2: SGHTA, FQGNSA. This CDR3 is CASSPIGTGKAGDTEAFF. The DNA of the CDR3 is TGTGCCAGCAGCCCTATAGGGACAGGGAAAGCTGGGGACACTGAAGCTTTCTTT.

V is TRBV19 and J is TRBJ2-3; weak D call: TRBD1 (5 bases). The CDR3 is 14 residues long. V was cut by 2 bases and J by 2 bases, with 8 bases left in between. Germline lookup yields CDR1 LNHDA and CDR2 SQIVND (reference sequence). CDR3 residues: CASSIRGYTDTQYF. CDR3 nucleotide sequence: TGTGCCAGTAGTATAAGGGGTTACACAGATACGCAGTATTTT. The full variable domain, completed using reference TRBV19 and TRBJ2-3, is DGGITQSPKYLFRKEGQNVTLSCEQNLNHDAMYWYRQDPGQGLRLIYYSQIVNDFQKGDIAEGYSVSREKKESFPLTVTSAQKNPTAFYLCASSIRGYTDTQYFGPGTRLTVL.

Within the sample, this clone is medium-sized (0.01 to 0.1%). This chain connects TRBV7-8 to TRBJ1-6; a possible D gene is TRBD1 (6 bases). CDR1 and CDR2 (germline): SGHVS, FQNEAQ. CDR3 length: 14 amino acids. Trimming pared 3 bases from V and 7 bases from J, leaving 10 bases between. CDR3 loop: CASSFRTDNSPLHF. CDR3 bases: TGTGCCAGCAGCTTCCGGACAGACAATTCACCCCTCCACTTT.

The CDR3 coding sequence is TGTGCCTGGAGTGAGAGTGGGACAGGGGAAGGTTCACCCCTCCACTTT. Amino acid sequence: CAWSESGTGEGSPLHF. The chain joins TRBV30 to TRBJ1-6; 10 nucleotides line up with TRBD1. J gave up 9 bases and V 1 base, and 9 bases lay outside the gene matches. Per germline, CDR1 GTSNPN and CDR2 SVGIG (reference sequence). This CDR3 spans 16 amino acids.

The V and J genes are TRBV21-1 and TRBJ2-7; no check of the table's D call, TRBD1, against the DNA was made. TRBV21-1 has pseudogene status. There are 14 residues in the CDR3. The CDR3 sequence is CASSWRDSYYEQYF. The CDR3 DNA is TGTGCCAGCAGCTGGCGGGACAGTTACTACGAGCAGTACTTC.

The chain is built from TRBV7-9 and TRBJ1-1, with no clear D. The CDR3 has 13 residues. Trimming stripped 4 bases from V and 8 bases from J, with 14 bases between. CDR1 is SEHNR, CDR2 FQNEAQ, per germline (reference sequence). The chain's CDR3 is CASSSHGGVEAFF. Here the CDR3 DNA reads TGTGCCAGCAGCTCCCACGGAGGTGTCGAAGCTTTCTTT.

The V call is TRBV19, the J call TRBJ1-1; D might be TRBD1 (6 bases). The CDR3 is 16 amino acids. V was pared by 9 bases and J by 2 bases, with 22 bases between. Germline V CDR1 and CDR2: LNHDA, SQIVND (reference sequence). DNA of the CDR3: TGTGCCAGCCGCCGGGGGGCCACCACGGTAAACACTGAAGCTTTCTTT. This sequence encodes CASRRGATTVNTEAFF.

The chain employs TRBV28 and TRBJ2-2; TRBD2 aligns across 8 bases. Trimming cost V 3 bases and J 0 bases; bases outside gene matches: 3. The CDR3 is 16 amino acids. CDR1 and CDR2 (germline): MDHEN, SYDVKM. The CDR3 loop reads CASSLAGGTNTGELFF. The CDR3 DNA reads TGTGCCAGCAGTTTGGCGGGGGGTACGAACACCGGGGAGCTGTTTTTT.

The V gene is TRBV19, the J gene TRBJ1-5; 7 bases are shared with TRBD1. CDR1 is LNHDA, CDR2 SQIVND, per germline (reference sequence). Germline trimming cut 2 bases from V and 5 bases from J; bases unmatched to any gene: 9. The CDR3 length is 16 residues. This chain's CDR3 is CASSISPGGTDQPQHF. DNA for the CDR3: TGTGCCAGTAGTATATCCCCAGGGGGAACCGATCAGCCCCAGCATTTT.

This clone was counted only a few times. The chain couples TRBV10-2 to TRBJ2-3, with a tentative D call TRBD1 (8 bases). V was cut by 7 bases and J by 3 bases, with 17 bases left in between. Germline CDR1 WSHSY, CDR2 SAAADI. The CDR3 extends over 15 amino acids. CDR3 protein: CASTPVQGGTDTQYF. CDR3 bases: TGCGCCAGCACCCCTGTACAGGGGGGGACAGATACGCAGTATTTT.

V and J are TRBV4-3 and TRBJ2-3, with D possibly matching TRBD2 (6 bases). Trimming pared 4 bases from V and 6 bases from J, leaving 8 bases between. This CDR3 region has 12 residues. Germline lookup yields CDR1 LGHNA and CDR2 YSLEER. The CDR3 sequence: CASSLSGDTQYF. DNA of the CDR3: TGCGCCAGCAGCCTGAGCGGGGATACGCAGTATTTT.

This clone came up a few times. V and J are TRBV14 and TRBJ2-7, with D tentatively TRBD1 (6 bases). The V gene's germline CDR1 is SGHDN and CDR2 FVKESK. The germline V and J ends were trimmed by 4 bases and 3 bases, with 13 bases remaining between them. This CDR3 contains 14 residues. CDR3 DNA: TGTGCCAGCAGCCGGAATCAGGGGAGCTACGAGCAGTACTTC. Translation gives CASSRNQGSYEQYF.

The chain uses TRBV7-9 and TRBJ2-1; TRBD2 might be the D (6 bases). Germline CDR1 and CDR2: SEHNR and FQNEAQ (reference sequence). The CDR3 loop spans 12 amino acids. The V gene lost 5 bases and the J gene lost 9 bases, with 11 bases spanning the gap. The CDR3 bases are TGTGCCAGCAGCCCGTTGGGGGGTGAGCAGTTCTTC. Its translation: CASSPLGGEQFF. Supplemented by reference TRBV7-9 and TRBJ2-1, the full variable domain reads DTGVSQNPRHKITKRGQNVTFRCDPISEHNRLYWYRQTLGQGPEFLTYFQNEAQLEKSRLLSDRFSAERPKGSFSTLEIQRTEQGDSAMYLCASSPLGGEQFFGPGTRLTVL.

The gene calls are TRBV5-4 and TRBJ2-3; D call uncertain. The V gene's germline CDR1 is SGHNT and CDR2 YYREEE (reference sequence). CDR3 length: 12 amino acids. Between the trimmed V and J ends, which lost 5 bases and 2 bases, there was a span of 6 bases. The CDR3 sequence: CASSWHTDTQYF. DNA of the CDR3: TGTGCCAGCAGTTGGCACACAGATACGCAGTATTTT.

The CDR3 sequence is CASSTADRFGGANVLTF. Here the CDR3 DNA reads TGTGCCAGCAGTACCGCCGACAGGTTTGGTGGGGCCAACGTCCTGACTTTC. The rearrangement uses TRBV2 and TRBJ2-6; possibly TRBD1 for D (6 bases). The ends were cut back, 5 bases at V and 3 bases at J, with 17 bases in the middle. There are 17 residues in the CDR3. Germline loops: CDR1 SNHLY, CDR2 FYNNEI.

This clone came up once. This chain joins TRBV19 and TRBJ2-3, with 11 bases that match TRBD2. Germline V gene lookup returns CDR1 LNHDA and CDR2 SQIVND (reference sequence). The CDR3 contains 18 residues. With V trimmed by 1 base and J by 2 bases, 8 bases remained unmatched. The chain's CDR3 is CASSIVLAGAEDTDTQYF. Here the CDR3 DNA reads TGTGCCAGTAGTATAGTACTAGCGGGGGCAGAAGACACAGATACGCAGTATTTT.

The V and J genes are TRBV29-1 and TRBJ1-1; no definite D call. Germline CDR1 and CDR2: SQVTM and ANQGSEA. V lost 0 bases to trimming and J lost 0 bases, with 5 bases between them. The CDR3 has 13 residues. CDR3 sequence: CSVEEQLNTEAFF. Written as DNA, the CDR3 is TGCAGCGTTGAAGAACAGTTGAACACTGAAGCTTTCTTT.

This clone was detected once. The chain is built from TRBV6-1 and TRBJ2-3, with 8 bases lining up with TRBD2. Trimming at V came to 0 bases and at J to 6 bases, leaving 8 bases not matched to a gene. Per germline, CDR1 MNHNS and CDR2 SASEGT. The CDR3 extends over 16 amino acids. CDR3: CASSEALAVISDTQYF. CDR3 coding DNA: TGTGCCAGCAGTGAAGCACTAGCGGTTATTTCGGATACGCAGTATTTT.

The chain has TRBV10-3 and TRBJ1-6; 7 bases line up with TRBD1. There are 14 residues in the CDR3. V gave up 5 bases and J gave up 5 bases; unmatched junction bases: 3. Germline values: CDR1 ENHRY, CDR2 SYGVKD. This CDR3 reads CAISLDRDNSPLHF. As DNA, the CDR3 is TGTGCCATCAGTCTCGACAGGGATAATTCACCCCTCCACTTT.

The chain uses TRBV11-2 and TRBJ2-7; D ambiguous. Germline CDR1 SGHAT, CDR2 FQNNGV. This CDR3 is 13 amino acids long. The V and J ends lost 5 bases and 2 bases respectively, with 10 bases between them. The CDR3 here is CASSPRVAYEQYF. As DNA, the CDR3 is TGTGCCAGCAGCCCCCGGGTGGCCTACGAGCAGTACTTC.

In DNA form, the CDR3 reads TGTGCCAGCAGCTTGGAGCCTAGCGGGGGCCCTAGGGAGCAGTTCTTC. This codes for CASSLEPSGGPREQFF. V is TRBV5-5 and J is TRBJ2-1; 10 positions agree with TRBD2. The length of the CDR3 is 16 residues. CDR1 SGHKS and CDR2 YYEKEE come from the germline V gene (reference sequence). J gave up 10 bases and V 0 bases, and 10 bases lay outside the gene matches.